The sequence of this T cell receptor (beta chain) was determined in a study of Graves' ophthalmopathy and Graves' hyperthyroidism. The CDR3 totals 13 residues. The V end lost 1 base, the J end lost 7 bases, and 11 bases lay between the germline ends. The germline V gene has CDR1 GTSNPN and CDR2 SVGIG (reference sequence). RNA transcripts were the source from which TCR beta CDR3 regions were amplified. Second-round multiplex PCR came after first-round RT-PCR with HTBI primers. TCRdb reprocessed the multiplex PCR reads via MiXCR and lists one record per CDR3 protein. The data contain about 400,000 distinct CDR3 sequences, about 17% of them singletons. This clonotype was picked up many times.

Sequenced: peripheral blood. This TCR was recovered from a woman between 18 and 29 years old with Graves' ophthalmopathy. The V and J genes are TRBV30 and TRBJ1-5; D is undetermined. Here the CDR3 DNA reads TGTGCCTGGAGTGGCCAGGTTGGGCAGCCCCAGCATTTT. It yields the protein CAWSGQVGQPQHF.